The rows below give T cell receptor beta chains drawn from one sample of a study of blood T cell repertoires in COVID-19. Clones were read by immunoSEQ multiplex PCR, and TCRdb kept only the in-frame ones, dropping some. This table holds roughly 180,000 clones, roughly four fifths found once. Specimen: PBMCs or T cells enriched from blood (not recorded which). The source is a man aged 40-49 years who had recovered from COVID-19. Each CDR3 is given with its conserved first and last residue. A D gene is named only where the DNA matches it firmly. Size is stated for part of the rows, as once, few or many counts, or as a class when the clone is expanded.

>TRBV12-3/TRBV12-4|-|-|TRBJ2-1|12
TGTGCCAGCAGTAACTATCGCAATGAGCAGTTCTTC
CASSNYRNEQFF
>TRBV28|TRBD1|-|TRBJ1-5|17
TGTGCCAGCATTTCCATTAGGGGGCAGGGTGGCAATCAGCCCCAGCATTTT
CASISIRGQGGNQPQHF
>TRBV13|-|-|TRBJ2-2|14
TGTGCCAGCAGCCTCCCGTCGGGCACCGGGGAGCTGTTTTTT
CASSLPSGTGELFF
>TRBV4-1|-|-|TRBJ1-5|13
TGCGCCAGCAGCCGCGGGCCCAATCAGCCCCAGCATTTT
CASSRGPNQPQHF
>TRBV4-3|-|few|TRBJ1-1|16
TGCGCCAGCAGCCAAGCGCGTGGGAGGGTCGGCACTGAAGCTTTCTTT
CASSQARGRVGTEAFF
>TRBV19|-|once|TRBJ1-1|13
TGTGCCAGTAAGAGGCTCTTGAACACTGAAGCTTTCTTT
CASKRLLNTEAFF
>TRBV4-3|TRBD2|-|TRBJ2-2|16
TGCGCCAGCAGCCAGTCGCTAGCGGAGAACACCGGGGAGCTGTTTTTT
CASSQSLAENTGELFF
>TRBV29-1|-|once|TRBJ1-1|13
TGCAGCGTTGTCGGTTTCCTGAACACTGAAGCTTTCTTT
CSVVGFLNTEAFF
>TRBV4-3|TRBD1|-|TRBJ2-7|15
TGCGCCAGCAGCCAAGAACAGGGGATAGGCTACGAGCAGTACTTC
CASSQEQGIGYEQYF
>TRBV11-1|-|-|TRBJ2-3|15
TGTGCCAGCAGCTTAGTATTTGGCGAGGGAGATACGCAGTATTTT
CASSLVFGEGDTQYF
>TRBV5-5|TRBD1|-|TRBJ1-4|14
TGTGCCAGCAGCTGGACAGGGAGTGGGGAAAAACTGTTTTTT
CASSWTGSGEKLFF
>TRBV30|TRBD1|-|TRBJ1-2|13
TGTGCCTCGCCCGGACAGGGAGAGTTAGTGAACACCTTC
CASPGQGELVNTF
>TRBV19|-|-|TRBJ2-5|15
TGTGCCAGTAGTTCCACCGGGACATTACAAGAGACCCAGTACTTC
CASSSTGTLQETQYF
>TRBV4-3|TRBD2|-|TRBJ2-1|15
TGCGCCAGCAGCCAAGACGGACTAGATCACCGTGAGCAGTTCTTC
CASSQDGLDHREQFF
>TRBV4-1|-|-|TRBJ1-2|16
TGCGCCAGCAGCCACCAGGACAGCCCGGCGGTCTATGGCTACACCTTC
CASSHQDSPAVYGYTF
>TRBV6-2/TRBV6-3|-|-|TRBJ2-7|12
TGTGCCAGCAGCGGGCAAATTTCATGGCAGTACTTC
CASSGQISWQYF
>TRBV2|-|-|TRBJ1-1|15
TGTGCCAGCAGCCCTCGGCGGGCGGGGAACACTGAAGCTTTCTTT
CASSPRRAGNTEAFF
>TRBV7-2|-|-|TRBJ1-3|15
TGTGCCAGCAGCTTAGCAGGACACACGGGAAACACCATATATTTT
CASSLAGHTGNTIYF
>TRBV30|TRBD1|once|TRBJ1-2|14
TGTGCCTGGAGTGAAGGGGGCAGGGGTGTTGGCTACACCTTC
CAWSEGGRGVGYTF
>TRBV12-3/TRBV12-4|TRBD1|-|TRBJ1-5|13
TGTGCCAGCAGACAGGACAGGGATCAGCCCCAGCATTTT
CASRQDRDQPQHF
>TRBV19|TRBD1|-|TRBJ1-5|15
TGTGCCAGTAGTGTTGCAGGGGGGTGGAATCAGCCCCAGCATTTT
CASSVAGGWNQPQHF
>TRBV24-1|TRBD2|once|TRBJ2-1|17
TGTGCCACCAGTGATACCGCCGGGACTAGCGGGACGGGGGAGCAGTTCTTC
CATSDTAGTSGTGEQFF
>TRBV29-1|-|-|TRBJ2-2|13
TGCAGCGGAGGGGCCGGAGGGGACGGGGAGCTGTTTTTT
CSGGAGGDGELFF
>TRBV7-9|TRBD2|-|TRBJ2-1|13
TGTGCCAGCAGCTTGGGGAGGGGAGGTGAGCAGTTCTTC
CASSLGRGGEQFF
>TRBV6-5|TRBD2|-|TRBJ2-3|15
TGTGCCAGCAGTAGGCCTAGCGGGTTTTCAGATACGCAGTATTTT
CASSRPSGFSDTQYF
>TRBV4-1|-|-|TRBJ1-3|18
TGCGCCAGCAGCCCGAACGACCGAGGACAGAGGCCTGGAAACACCATATATTTT
CASSPNDRGQRPGNTIYF
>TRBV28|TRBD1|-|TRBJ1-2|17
TGTGCCAGCAGGCCCGGGACAGCTCTTGGGTGGGTCTATGGCTACACCTTC
CASRPGTALGWVYGYTF
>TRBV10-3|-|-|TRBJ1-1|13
TGTGCCATCTCGGACAGCCGAAGCACTGAAGCTTTCTTT
CAISDSRSTEAFF
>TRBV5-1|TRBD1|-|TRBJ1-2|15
TGCGCCAGCAGCTTCTCCGGGACAGTAAACTATGGCTACACCTTC
CASSFSGTVNYGYTF